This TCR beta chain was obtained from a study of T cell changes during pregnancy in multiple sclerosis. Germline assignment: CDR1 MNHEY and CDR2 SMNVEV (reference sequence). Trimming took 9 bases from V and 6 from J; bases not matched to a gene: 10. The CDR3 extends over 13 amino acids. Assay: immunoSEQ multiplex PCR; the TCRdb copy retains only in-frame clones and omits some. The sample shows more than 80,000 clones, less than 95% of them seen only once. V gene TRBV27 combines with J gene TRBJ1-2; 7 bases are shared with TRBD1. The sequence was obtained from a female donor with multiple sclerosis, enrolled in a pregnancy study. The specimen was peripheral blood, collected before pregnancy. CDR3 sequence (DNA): TGTGCCAGTAAACAGGGGCCTTCACATGGCTACACCTTC. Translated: CASKQGPSHGYTF.